Listed here are 15 T cell receptor beta chains from one sample, sequenced in a study of blood T cell repertoires in COVID-19. Here immunoSEQ multiplex PCR was the method, and the copy in TCRdb shows in-frame clones only, minus some. The table lists fewer than 50,000 clones, just under 75% of them singletons. Sequenced material: peripheral blood. The receptors here all came from a man between 65 and 79 years old with COVID-19, enrolled during active disease.

The gene calls are TRBV20-1 and TRBJ1-6; D is ambiguous. Germline-derived CDR1 and CDR2 are DFQATT and SNEGSKA (reference sequence). V shed 3 bases and J shed 14 bases, with 14 bases lying between them. This CDR3 comprises 12 residues. The CDR3 bases are TGCAGTGCTAGTGATGGCGGAGGGTCCCTCCACTTT. Translated, it gives CSASDGGGSLHF.

The chain combines TRBV4-1 with TRBJ2-3, with 14 bases lining up with TRBD2. Germline V lookup: CDR1 MGHRA, CDR2 YSYEKL. V was pared by 1 base and J by 1 base, with 4 bases of the junction left unmatched. This CDR3 has 18 residues. The CDR3 reads CASSQARLAGGRTDTQYF. CDR3 DNA: TGCGCCAGCAGCCAAGCCAGACTAGCGGGGGGGCGCACAGATACGCAGTATTTT.

The rearrangement joins TRBV4-2 to TRBJ2-7; 7 bases are a match to TRBD2. The trim removed 4 bases at V and 0 bases at J, leaving 6 bases unmatched. This CDR3 region has 15 residues. Looked up from germline, CDR1 is LGHNA and CDR2 is YNFKEQ. Here the CDR3 DNA reads TGTGCCAGCAGCCCGAGCGGGATGAGCTCCTACGAGCAGTACTTC. Amino acids: CASSPSGMSSYEQYF.

This clone was recorded once. The chain is built from TRBV27 and TRBJ1-2; no reliable D call. The CDR3 sequence is 16 residues long. The ends were cut back, 2 bases at V and 4 bases at J, with 17 bases in the middle. The germline gives CDR1 MNHEY, CDR2 SMNVEV (reference sequence). The CDR3 reads CASSLNAGFSLYGYTF. The CDR3 coding sequence is TGTGCCAGCAGTTTAAACGCGGGATTTTCGCTCTATGGCTACACCTTC.

The rearrangement joins TRBV5-5 to TRBJ1-5; 10 nucleotides line up with TRBD1. CDR3 length equals 15 residues. The J segment lost 6 bases and the V segment lost 4 bases, leaving 7 bases of the junction unmatched. Germline V gives CDR1 SGHKS, CDR2 YYEKEE (reference sequence). The CDR3: CASSRDRGGTQPQHF. The CDR3 DNA sequence: TGTGCCAGCAGCCGGGACAGGGGCGGGACTCAGCCCCAGCATTTT. The variable domain in full, completed from reference TRBV5-5 and TRBJ1-5, reads DAGVTQSPTHLIKTRGQQVTLRCSPISGHKSVSWYQQVLGQGPQFIFQYYEKEERGRGNFPDRFSARQFPNYSSELNVNALLLGDSALYLCASSRDRGGTQPQHFGDGTRLSIL.

The chain links TRBV9 to TRBJ2-2; 9 bases map to TRBD2. The CDR3 contains 15 residues. Germline V gene data show CDR1 as SGDLS and CDR2 as YYNGEE. Germline trimming cut 0 bases from V and 6 bases from J; bases unmatched to any gene: 3. The CDR3, as DNA: TGTGCCAGCAGCGTAGGCGGGAGGGGGGCCGGGGAGCTGTTTTTT. Its protein product is CASSVGGRGAGELFF.

This chain links TRBV9 with TRBJ2-7, with 10 positions matching TRBD1. The germline CDR1 and CDR2 sequences are SGDLS and YYNGEE. Trimming took 4 bases from V and 2 from J; bases not matched to a gene: 15. The CDR3 has 18 residues. This chain's CDR3 is CASSPSPGTGDRTYEQYF. DNA for the CDR3: TGTGCCAGCAGCCCCAGTCCCGGGACAGGGGATCGGACCTACGAGCAGTACTTC. Drawing the rest from reference TRBV9 and TRBJ2-7, the complete variable domain is DSGVTQTPKHLITATGQRVTLRCSPRSGDLSVYWYQQSLDQGLQFLIQYYNGEERAKGNILERFSAQQFPDLHSELNLSSLELGDSALYFCASSPSPGTGDRTYEQYFGPGTRLTVT.

J is TRBJ1-1 and V is TRBV5-6; the D gene is possibly TRBD1 (5 bases). With 10 bases removed from V and 2 bases from J, the gap between germline ends came to 18 bases. The germline V gene encodes CDR1 SGHDT and CDR2 YYEEEE. The CDR3 loop spans 14 amino acids. This chain's CDR3 is CAGGARALNTEAFF. The CDR3, as DNA: TGTGCCGGAGGGGCACGAGCGTTAAACACTGAAGCTTTCTTT.

A few counts support this clone. The chain employs TRBV11-2 and TRBJ2-5; possible D gene TRBD2, 5 bases. The CDR3 length is 12 residues. Trimming cost V 4 bases and J 4 bases, with 7 bases left between them. Germline CDR1 SGHAT, CDR2 FQNNGV. The CDR3, as DNA: TGTGCCAGCAGCTCCGGGATAGAGACCCAGTACTTC. Its protein product is CASSSGIETQYF.

The chain joins TRBV9 to TRBJ2-5, with TRBD1 matching 9 bases. After removal of 4 bases from V and 4 bases from J, the junction contained 8 bases not matched to a gene. Germline V CDR1 and CDR2: SGDLS, YYNGEE. The CDR3 is 15 residues long. CDR3 coding DNA: TGTGCCAGCAGCAAAGGACAGGGGCAGGGAGAGACCCAGTACTTC. It translates to CASSKGQGQGETQYF.

This chain connects TRBV24-1 to TRBJ2-1; TRBD1 agrees at 7 bases. Trimming at V came to 9 bases and at J to 4 bases, leaving 2 bases not matched to a gene. This CDR3 comprises 12 residues. Per germline, CDR1 KGHDR and CDR2 SFDVKD. The CDR3 sequence: CATGTDYNEQFF. In DNA, the CDR3 is TGTGCCACCGGGACAGATTACAATGAGCAGTTCTTC.

The chain recombines TRBV10-1 with TRBJ1-1, with D uncertain. CDR1 and CDR2 from the germline V gene are WNHNN and SYGVQD (reference sequence). Trimming removed 8 bases at V and 7 bases at J, with 23 bases between. The CDR3 has 15 amino acids. The DNA for the CDR3 is TGCGCCAGCCATACCCCCGGTAGGAGGCAAGTTGAAGCTTTCTTT. Translated, it gives CASHTPGRRQVEAFF.

The chain carries TRBV6-5 and TRBJ2-7; tentative D call: TRBD2 (6 bases). Germline CDR1 and CDR2: MNHEY and SVGAGI. V was pared by 10 bases and J by 3 bases, with 13 bases between. The CDR3 contains 12 residues. The CDR3 loop is CAIARGLYEQYF. As DNA, the CDR3 is TGTGCCATCGCCCGGGGACTCTACGAGCAGTACTTC.

The chain uses TRBV29-1 and TRBJ1-2; 7 nucleotides align to TRBD1. Unmatched junction bases numbered 9, after V lost 3 bases and J lost 2 bases. The CDR3 covers 15 residues. Germline V CDR1 and CDR2: SQVTM, ANQGSEA. The CDR3, as DNA: TGCAGCGTTGATCTACAGGGGAAGGGCAACTATGGCTACACCTTC. It is translated as CSVDLQGKGNYGYTF.

This clone showed up just once. The chain combines TRBV29-1 with TRBJ2-2; 10 bases are a match to TRBD1. Trimming removed 7 bases from V and 1 base from J; junction bases left unmatched: 12. This CDR3 is 17 amino acids long. Germline lookup yields CDR1 SQVTM and CDR2 ANQGSEA. The CDR3 here is CSAALRQGAENTGELFF. The CDR3 DNA reads TGCAGCGCCGCGCTCAGACAGGGGGCAGAGAACACCGGGGAGCTGTTTTTT.